This T cell receptor (beta chain) derives from a study of monozygotic twins with inflammatory bowel disease. Per germline, CDR1 SGHRS and CDR2 YFSETQ. The CDR3 has 13 residues. TCRdb re-called the 5' RACE reads, yielding one record per CDR3 amino acid sequence without DNA. The sample has over 110,000 distinct CDR3 sequences. Sequencing was performed on blood. The receptor was isolated from a human donor with ulcerative colitis or Crohn's disease, or a healthy co-twin of an affected twin (not recorded which). The chain recombines TRBV5-1 with TRBJ2-7. Here the CDR3 reads CASSFTSPYEQYF.